This entry features one T cell receptor (beta chain) sequence. Its antigen is still unknown. Sample-barcoded 5' priming and a J-beta primer mix drove a second PCR of about 6 to 12 cycles. TCRdb independently ran MiXCR on the 5' RACE reads; one entry per CDR3 protein. The sample has some 1.7 million distinct CDR3 sequences, about 28% seen once; the top ten hold about 8%. Caucasian individuals from Russia who were healthy and aged about 6 to 90 acted as donors. Isolation yielded PBMCs, at least 6 million per sample, in every case. This sample is drawn from a study of blood T cells in healthy people across ages. Study-wide findings and caveats: Age advanced and TCR beta diversity per million T cells fell, roughly linearly.

The CDR3 has 14 residues. V lost 4 bases and J lost 6, with 12 bases in between. Germline values: CDR1 LGHNA, CDR2 YSLEER. The sequenced sample was blood. The TCR originated in a woman aged 25 to 45 in good health. V usage is TRBV4-3 and J usage is TRBJ2-2; D perhaps matches TRBD2 (5 bases). The CDR3 DNA sequence: TGCGCCAGCAGCCCCCAGAGGGTTGCCGGGGAGCTGTTTTTT. As protein: CASSPQRVAGELFF.